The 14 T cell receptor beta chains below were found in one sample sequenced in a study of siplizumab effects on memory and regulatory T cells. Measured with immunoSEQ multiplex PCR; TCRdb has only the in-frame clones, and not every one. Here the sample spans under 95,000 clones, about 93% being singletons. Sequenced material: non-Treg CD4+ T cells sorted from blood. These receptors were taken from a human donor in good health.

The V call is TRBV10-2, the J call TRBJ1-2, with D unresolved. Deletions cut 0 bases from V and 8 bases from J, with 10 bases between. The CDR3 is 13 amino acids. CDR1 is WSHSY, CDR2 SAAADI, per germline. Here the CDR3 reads CASSESLGHGYTF. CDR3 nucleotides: TGCGCCAGCAGTGAGTCATTAGGTCACGGCTACACCTTC.

The CDR3 DNA reads as TGTGCCAGTGCTGCGGGGAACACCGGGGAGCTGTTTTTT. As protein: CASAAGNTGELFF. The chain employs TRBV19 and TRBJ2-2, with D perhaps TRBD2 (5 bases). Germline V gives CDR1 LNHDA, CDR2 SQIVND (reference sequence). This CDR3 is built from 13 residues. V was shortened by 8 bases and J by 1 base, with 8 bases between the two germline ends.

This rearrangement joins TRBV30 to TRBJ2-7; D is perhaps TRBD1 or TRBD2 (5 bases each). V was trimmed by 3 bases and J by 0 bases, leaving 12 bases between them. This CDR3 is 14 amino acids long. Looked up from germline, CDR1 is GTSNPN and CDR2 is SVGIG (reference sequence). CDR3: CAWSGAGSSYEQYF. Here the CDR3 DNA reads TGTGCCTGGAGCGGAGCAGGGAGCTCCTACGAGCAGTACTTC.

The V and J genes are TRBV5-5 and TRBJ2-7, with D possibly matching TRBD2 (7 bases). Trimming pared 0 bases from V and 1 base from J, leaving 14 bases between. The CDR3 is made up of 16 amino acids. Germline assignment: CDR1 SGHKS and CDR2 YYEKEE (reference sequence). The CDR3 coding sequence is TGTGCCAGCAGCTTGGGTGTAGGGGGGGCTTCCTACGAGCAGTACTTC. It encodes CASSLGVGGASYEQYF. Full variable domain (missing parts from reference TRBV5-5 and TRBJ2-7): DAGVTQSPTHLIKTRGQQVTLRCSPISGHKSVSWYQQVLGQGPQFIFQYYEKEERGRGNFPDRFSARQFPNYSSELNVNALLLGDSALYLCASSLGVGGASYEQYFGPGTRLTVT.

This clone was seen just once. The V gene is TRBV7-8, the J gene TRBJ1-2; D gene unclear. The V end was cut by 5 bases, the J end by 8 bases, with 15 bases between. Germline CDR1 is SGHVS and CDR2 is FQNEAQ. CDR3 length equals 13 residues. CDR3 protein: CASSRGTAGGYTF. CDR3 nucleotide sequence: TGTGCCAGCAGCCGCGGCACCGCCGGGGGCTACACCTTC.

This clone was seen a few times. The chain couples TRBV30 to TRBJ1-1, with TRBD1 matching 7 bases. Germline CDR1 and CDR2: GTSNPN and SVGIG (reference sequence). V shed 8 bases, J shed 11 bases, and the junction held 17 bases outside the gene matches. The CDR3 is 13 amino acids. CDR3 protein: CAGQERKGAVAFF. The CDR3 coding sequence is TGTGCCGGTCAGGAACGAAAGGGGGCTGTGGCTTTCTTT.

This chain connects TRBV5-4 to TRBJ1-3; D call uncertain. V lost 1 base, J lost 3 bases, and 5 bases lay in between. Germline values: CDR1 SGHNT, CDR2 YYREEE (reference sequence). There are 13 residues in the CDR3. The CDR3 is CASSLFGGNTIYF. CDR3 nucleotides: TGTGCCAGCAGCTTGTTCGGTGGAAACACCATATATTTT.

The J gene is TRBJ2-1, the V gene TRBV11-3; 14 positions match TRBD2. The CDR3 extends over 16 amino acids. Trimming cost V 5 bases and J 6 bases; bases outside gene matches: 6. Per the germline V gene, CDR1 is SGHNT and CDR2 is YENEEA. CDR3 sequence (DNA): TGTGCCAGCAGCAAACGGACTAGCGGGAGGAGCAATGAGCAGTTCTTC. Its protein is CASSKRTSGRSNEQFF.

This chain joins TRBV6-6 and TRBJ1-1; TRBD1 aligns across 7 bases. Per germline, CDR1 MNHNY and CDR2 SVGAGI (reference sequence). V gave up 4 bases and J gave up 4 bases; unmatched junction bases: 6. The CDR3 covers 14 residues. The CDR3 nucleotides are TGTGCCAGCAGTTTAAGACAGGGTTCCACTGAAGCTTTCTTT. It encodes CASSLRQGSTEAFF.

The CDR3 nucleotides are TGTGCCAGTAGTAATCCGCAGCCCTACTATGGCTACACCTTC. Protein product: CASSNPQPYYGYTF. The V gene is TRBV19, the J gene TRBJ1-2; D ambiguous. CDR3 length equals 14 residues. V was trimmed by 4 bases and J by 3 bases, leaving 12 bases between them. CDR1 and CDR2 (germline): LNHDA, SQIVND (reference sequence).

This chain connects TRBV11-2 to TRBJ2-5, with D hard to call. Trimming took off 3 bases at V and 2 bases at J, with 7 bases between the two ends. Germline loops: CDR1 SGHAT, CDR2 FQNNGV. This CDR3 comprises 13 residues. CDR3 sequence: CASSFSQQETQYF. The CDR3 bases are TGTGCCAGCAGCTTCTCACAACAAGAGACCCAGTACTTC.

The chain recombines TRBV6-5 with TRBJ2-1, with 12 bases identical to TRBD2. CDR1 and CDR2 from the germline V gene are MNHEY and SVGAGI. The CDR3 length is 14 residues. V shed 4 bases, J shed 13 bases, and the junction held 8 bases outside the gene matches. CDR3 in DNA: TGTGCCAGCAGTTTCTCTGGACTAGCGGGATCCCAGTTCTTC. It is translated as CASSFSGLAGSQFF.

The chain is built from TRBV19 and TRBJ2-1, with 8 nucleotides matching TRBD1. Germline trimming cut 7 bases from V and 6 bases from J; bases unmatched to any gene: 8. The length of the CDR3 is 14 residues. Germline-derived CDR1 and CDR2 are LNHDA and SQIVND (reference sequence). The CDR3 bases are TGTGCCAGTACCCCCCGGACAGGGTTCAATGAGCAGTTCTTC. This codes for CASTPRTGFNEQFF.

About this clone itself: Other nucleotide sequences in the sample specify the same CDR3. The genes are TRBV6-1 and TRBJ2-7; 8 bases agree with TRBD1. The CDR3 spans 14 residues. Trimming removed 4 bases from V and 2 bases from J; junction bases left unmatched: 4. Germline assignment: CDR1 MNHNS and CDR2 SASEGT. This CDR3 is CASSAGTGTYEQYF. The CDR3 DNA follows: TGTGCCAGCAGTGCTGGGACAGGAACCTACGAGCAGTACTTC.